The rows below give T cell receptor beta chains drawn from one sample of a study of blood T cell repertoires in COVID-19. Sequencing was performed with immunoSEQ multiplex PCR; in TCRdb, only in-frame clones are kept and a portion is missing. The table includes some 240,000 clones, roughly four fifths detected once. The sample taken for sequencing was peripheral blood. Receptor source: a woman older than 75 with acute or convalescent COVID-19. Both conserved end residues are part of each CDR3. A D gene is named only where the DNA matches it firmly. Clone size appears in some rows only: once, few, many, or a class for an expanded clone.

TRBD1,few,TRBV9,TRBJ2-2,CASSLSDRGNTGELFF,TGTGCCAGCAGCCTCTCGGACAGGGGTAACACCGGGGAGCTGTTTTTT
-,-,TRBV28,TRBJ1-5,CASSSLDQPQHF,TGTGCCAGCAGTTCCCTCGATCAGCCCCAGCATTTT
TRBD1,-,TRBV9,TRBJ1-2,CASSPRTGSQEFDYGYTF,TGTGCCAGCAGCCCACGGACAGGGTCACAGGAATTTGACTATGGCTACACCTTC
TRBD1,-,TRBV19,TRBJ1-2,CASSDRHGTGTIGYTF,TGTGCCAGTAGTGATCGCCATGGGACAGGGACGATTGGCTACACCTTC
-,once,TRBV21-1,TRBJ1-4,CASSPGQYEKLFF,TGTGCCAGCAGCCCGGGACAGTATGAAAAACTGTTTTTT
-,-,TRBV6-5,TRBJ1-2,CASSYDHTGYSDGYTF,TGTGCCAGCAGTTACGATCATACAGGTTACTCCGATGGCTACACCTTC
-,-,TRBV11-3,TRBJ1-2,CASSSVTFNGYTF,TGTGCCAGCAGCTCCGTAACATTTAATGGCTACACCTTC
-,-,TRBV5-5,TRBJ1-6,CASSLRTEDSPLHF,TGTGCCAGCAGCCTTAGGACGGAGGATTCACCCCTCCACTTT
-,few,TRBV21-1,TRBJ1-4,CASSKGGSGKLFF,TGTGCCAGCAGCAAGGGGGGGAGTGGAAAACTGTTTTTT
-,-,TRBV7-9,TRBJ1-5,CASSLAGGQGGQPQHF,TGTGCCAGCAGCTTAGCCGGGGGGCAGGGAGGCCAGCCCCAGCATTTT
-,-,TRBV7-2,TRBJ1-3,CASSRTAFPGNTIYF,TGTGCCAGCAGCCGCACAGCCTTCCCTGGAAACACCATATATTTT
-,-,TRBV28,TRBJ2-2,CASSFWGGGDTGELFF,TGTGCCAGCAGTTTCTGGGGGGGCGGGGACACCGGGGAGCTGTTTTTT
-,-,TRBV15,TRBJ1-2,CATSRGRQEPDGYTF,TGTGCCACCAGCAGAGGCCGACAGGAGCCGGATGGCTACACCTTC
TRBD1,-,TRBV5-1,TRBJ2-3,CASSLQGAKDTQYF,TGCGCCAGCAGCTTACAGGGGGCAAAGGATACGCAGTATTTT
TRBD1,few,TRBV7-9,TRBJ2-7,CASSHRTGGFNEQYF,TGTGCCAGCAGCCATAGGACAGGGGGCTTCAACGAGCAGTACTTC
TRBD2,-,TRBV18,TRBJ2-3,CASSPGGSRIPDTQYF,TGTGCCAGCTCACCCGGGGGGAGCAGAATCCCAGATACGCAGTATTTT
-,-,TRBV7-9,TRBJ1-6,CASSFSSFNSPLHF,TGTGCCAGCAGCTTTAGTTCCTTTAATTCACCCCTCCACTTT
-,-,TRBV5-4,TRBJ1-4,CASSLAQEKLFF,TGTGCCAGCAGCTTGGCCCAGGAAAAACTGTTTTTT
-,-,TRBV2,TRBJ2-3,CASSTEGTDTQYF,TGTGCCAGCAGTACCGAGGGCACAGATACGCAGTATTTT